These 24 T cell receptor beta chains share one sample of origin, sequenced in a study of post-analysis software for immune sequencing data. Overall study findings and caveats: TRBV segments more frequent in patients than in controls numbered several and included TRBV5-6, TRBV5-1 and TRBV20-1.

TCR beta libraries were prepared from cDNA with unique molecular identifiers. In TCRdb, the PCR reads were re-called with MiXCR into one record per CDR3 protein. In the table there are some 690,000 distinct CDR3 sequences, approximately 59% of which are singletons. The antigens for these receptors are not known. The sample consisted of blood. The receptors shown here come from a girl aged 2-10 years with multiple sclerosis.

There are a few counts of this clonotype. J is TRBJ2-1 and V is TRBV10-3; 7 positions match TRBD2. CDR3 length: 15 residues. Losses at the gene ends were 4 bases for V and 10 bases for J; bases not matched to a gene: 13. Per germline, CDR1 ENHRY and CDR2 SYGVKD. CDR3 coding DNA: TGTGCCATCAGTGCCCTGGGACTAAAAAGCGGAGAGCAGTTCTTC. Its translation is CAISALGLKSGEQFF.

The chain carries TRBV29-1 and TRBJ2-1; 11 bases map to TRBD1. The CDR3 is made up of 14 amino acids. The germline gives CDR1 SQVTM, CDR2 ANQGSEA. Unmatched junction bases numbered 8, after V lost 7 bases and J lost 6 bases. The CDR3 here is CSERGTGGGNEQFF. The CDR3 DNA is TGCAGCGAGCGCGGGACAGGGGGGGGCAATGAGCAGTTCTTC.

The J gene is TRBJ2-3, the V gene TRBV29-1; 7 bases are a match to TRBD1. The germline gives CDR1 SQVTM, CDR2 ANQGSEA. The J segment lost 6 bases and the V segment lost 6 bases, leaving 3 bases of the junction unmatched. The CDR3 covers 11 residues. The CDR3 sequence is CSVLQGDTQYF. As DNA, the CDR3 is TGCAGCGTCCTACAGGGGGATACGCAGTATTTT.

J is TRBJ1-1 and V is TRBV4-3; no clear D gene. CDR1 is LGHNA, CDR2 YSLEER, per germline. This CDR3 has 16 residues. V was trimmed by 0 bases and J by 1 base, leaving 12 bases between them. The CDR3 DNA follows: TGCGCCAGCAGCCAAGATAAGGGATCGAAGAACACTGAAGCTTTCTTT. This gives the protein CASSQDKGSKNTEAFF.

The chain uses TRBV7-2 and TRBJ1-5, with 10 positions matching TRBD1. Germline assignment: CDR1 SGHTA and CDR2 FQGNSA. This CDR3 region has 15 residues. Trimming at V came to 1 base and at J to 7 bases, leaving 4 bases not matched to a gene. CDR3 nucleotides: TGTGCCAGCAGCTTAGGTGGGACAGGGGAACAGCCCCAGCATTTT. This codes for CASSLGGTGEQPQHF.

The chain carries TRBV12-3 or TRBV12-4 and TRBJ1-1, with D possibly matching TRBD1 (6 bases). CDR3 size: 15 residues. Trimming pared 4 bases from V and 3 bases from J, leaving 15 bases between. CDR3 sequence reads: CASSSYRVGDTEAFF. CDR3 DNA sequence: TGTGCCAGCAGTTCGTACAGGGTGGGGGACACTGAAGCTTTCTTT.

The genes are TRBV7-2 and TRBJ2-5; weak D call: TRBD1 (6 bases). CDR3 length equals 15 residues. Deletions cut 1 base from V and 2 bases from J, with 11 bases between. The germline V gene encodes CDR1 SGHTA and CDR2 FQGNSA. The CDR3 here is CASSLEAGQQETQYF. CDR3 DNA: TGTGCCAGCAGCTTAGAGGCTGGACAGCAAGAGACCCAGTACTTC. The complete variable domain, with remaining parts taken from reference TRBV7-2 and TRBJ2-5, reads GAGVSQSPSNKVTEKGKDVELRCDPISGHTALYWYRQSLGQGLEFLIYFQGNSAPDKSGLPSDRFSAERTGGSVSTLTIQRTQQEDSAVYLCASSLEAGQQETQYFGPGTRLLVL.

The chain has TRBV5-1 and TRBJ2-7; D is possibly TRBD2 (5 bases). The CDR3 loop spans 18 amino acids. Germline values: CDR1 SGHRS, CDR2 YFSETQ. Trimming cost V 1 base and J 6 bases, with 26 bases left between them. The CDR3 sequence is CASSLTGKNVVVLGEQYF. The CDR3 DNA sequence: TGCGCCAGCAGCTTGACCGGGAAGAATGTAGTAGTCCTTGGCGAGCAGTACTTC.

The chain links TRBV6-1 to TRBJ2-4, with 10 bases that match TRBD2. This CDR3 region has 14 residues. Germline assignment: CDR1 MNHNS and CDR2 SASEGT. The V and J ends lost 9 bases and 1 base, in that order; junction bases with no gene match: 3. CDR3 residues: CASSGRTAKNIQYF. DNA for the CDR3: TGTGCCAGTAGCGGGAGGACGGCCAAAAACATTCAGTACTTC.

This chain links TRBV7-2 with TRBJ1-1; D is ambiguous. The germline V and J ends were trimmed by 5 bases and 5 bases, with 12 bases remaining between them. This CDR3 has 13 residues. Germline values: CDR1 SGHTA, CDR2 FQGNSA. The CDR3 sequence: CASSGTLPTEAFF. The CDR3 DNA reads TGTGCCAGCAGCGGCACATTACCGACTGAAGCTTTCTTT.

The rearrangement joins TRBV29-1 to TRBJ2-1; perhaps D is TRBD1 or TRBD2 (5 bases each). CDR1 and CDR2 (germline): SQVTM, ANQGSEA. This CDR3 has 14 residues. V lost 6 bases and J 5 bases, leaving 17 bases between the germline ends. CDR3 loop: CSVFGAGTDNEQFF. In DNA, the CDR3 is TGCAGCGTGTTCGGGGCAGGCACCGACAATGAGCAGTTCTTC.

This clonotype showed up just a few times. The V call is TRBV5-1, the J call TRBJ2-5; 8 bases fit TRBD1. The DNA matches TRBJ2-7 better at its end, which makes the J call doubtful. Germline CDR1 reads SGHRS; CDR2 reads YFSETQ. This CDR3 has 14 amino acids. CDR3 residues: CASSLTGTGDEQYF. The CDR3 nucleotides are TGCGCCAGCAGCCTCACCGGGACAGGCGACGAGCAGTACTTC.

The V and J genes are TRBV6-5 and TRBJ2-1; 8 bases are a match to TRBD1. CDR3 length: 17 residues. Looked up from germline, CDR1 is MNHEY and CDR2 is SVGAGI. V lost 0 bases, J lost 0 bases, and 4 bases stayed unmatched. The CDR3 DNA is TGTGCCAGCAGTTACTCAAGGACAGGGCACTCCTACAATGAGCAGTTCTTC. It encodes CASSYSRTGHSYNEQFF.

This chain connects TRBV5-5 to TRBJ2-1; TRBD1 agrees at 8 bases. This CDR3 is 16 amino acids long. After removal of 3 bases from V and 0 bases from J, the junction contained 5 bases not matched to a gene. Germline CDR1 and CDR2: SGHKS and YYEKEE (reference sequence). CDR3 protein: CASSYDRGSSYNEQFF. CDR3 DNA sequence: TGTGCCAGCAGCTATGACAGGGGTAGCTCCTACAATGAGCAGTTCTTC.

The chain couples TRBV20-1 to TRBJ2-7; TRBD1 or TRBD2 may be the D gene (5 bases each). In germline, CDR1 is DFQATT, CDR2 SNEGSKA (reference sequence). The CDR3 runs 16 residues. V dropped 1 base and J dropped 0 bases, with 16 bases sitting between them. CDR3 nucleotide sequence: TGCAGTGCTAGAGGTCTAGGTAGTGGGACCTCCTACGAGCAGTACTTC. It translates to CSARGLGSGTSYEQYF.

The chain combines TRBV7-6 with TRBJ2-5; the D gene could be TRBD1 or TRBD2 (5 bases each). The end of the DNA is better explained by TRBJ2-7, so the J call may be wrong. This CDR3 contains 14 residues. In germline, CDR1 is SGHVS, CDR2 FNYEAQ. The CDR3 here is CASSLTGADYEQYF. The CDR3 nucleotides read TGTGCCAGCAGCTTAACCGGGGCGGACTACGAGCAGTACTTC.

The chain combines TRBV20-1 with TRBJ2-1; 9 nucleotides agree with TRBD1. Germline V CDR1 and CDR2: DFQATT, SNEGSKA (reference sequence). V shed 6 bases, J shed 7 bases, and the junction held 13 bases outside the gene matches. This CDR3 comprises 15 residues. The CDR3 DNA reads TGCAGTGCCCCACAAAGGGACAGGGTTAAGAATGAGCAGTTCTTC. It is translated as CSAPQRDRVKNEQFF.

This clonotype has a handful of counts. The DNA for the CDR3 is TGTGCCAGCTCTCAAAACGAAGGGGCACCGGGACAAGAGACCCAGTACTTC. This encodes CASSQNEGAPGQETQYF. The V call is TRBV18, the J call TRBJ2-5; tentatively, D is TRBD1 or TRBD2 (5 bases each). Trimming left V 6 bases short and J 2 bases short, with 22 bases between. The CDR3 spans 17 residues. Germline CDR1 KGHSH, CDR2 LQKENI. The variable domain in full, with the rest retrieved from reference TRBV18 and TRBJ2-5, is NAGVMQNPRHLVRRRGQEARLRCSPMKGHSHVYWYRQLPEEGLKFMVYLQKENIIDESGMPKERFSAEFPKEGPSILRIQQVVRGDSAAYFCASSQNEGAPGQETQYFGPGTRLLVL.

The chain joins TRBV18 to TRBJ2-1; D is possibly TRBD1 (5 bases). This CDR3 has 18 residues. The V gene's germline CDR1 is KGHSH and CDR2 LQKENI. Trimming pared 3 bases from V and 0 bases from J, leaving 18 bases between. In DNA form, the CDR3 reads TGTGCCAGCTCACCGTTATTGGGCAGGGAAGGCTCCTACAATGAGCAGTTCTTC. Translated, it gives CASSPLLGREGSYNEQFF.

For the CDR3, the DNA is TGTGCCAGCAGAGCACCCGACAGATCCCTATACGAGCAGTACTTC. It is translated as CASRAPDRSLYEQYF. V usage is TRBV2 and J usage is TRBJ2-7, with D possibly being TRBD1 (5 bases). Trimming shortened V by 6 bases and J by 4 bases, and 19 bases separated the two germline ends. The CDR3 is made up of 15 amino acids. Germline assignment: CDR1 SNHLY and CDR2 FYNNEI.

This sequence joins TRBV5-1 and TRBJ2-2; D is perhaps TRBD1 or TRBD2 (6 bases each). The V gene's germline CDR1 is SGHRS and CDR2 YFSETQ. The CDR3 contains 16 residues. V was trimmed by 4 bases and J by 5 bases, leaving 18 bases between them. The CDR3 DNA follows: TGCGCCAGCAGCCGTTCGGAGGGGGGAAAAACCGGGGAGCTGTTTTTT. It translates to CASSRSEGGKTGELFF.

The DNA for the CDR3 is TGTGCCAGCAGCTTCTGGACACCCTATAACACCGGGGAGCTGTTTTTT. As protein: CASSFWTPYNTGELFF. This sequence joins TRBV7-9 and TRBJ2-2; weak D call: TRBD1 (5 bases). CDR3 length equals 16 residues. Germline CDR1 SEHNR, CDR2 FQNEAQ (reference sequence). Between the trimmed V and J ends, which lost 3 bases and 2 bases, there was a span of 13 bases.

Regarding this clonotype: This likely comes from a read error, as the CDR3 has no conserved phenylalanine or tryptophan at its end. This chain uses TRBV27 with TRBJ2-5; TRBD1 is a possible D gene (5 bases). CDR3 length: 15 residues. Trimming cost V 5 bases and J 1 base, with 14 bases left between them. CDR1 and CDR2 (germline): MNHEY, SMNVEV (reference sequence). This CDR3 reads CASSTSRQSQETQYV. CDR3 coding DNA: TGTGCCAGCAGTACGTCCCGACAGTCCCAAGAGACCCAGTACGTC.

This clonotype was detected only a few times. The gene calls are TRBV27 and TRBJ2-3; D gene unclear. This CDR3 comprises 13 residues. Per germline, CDR1 MNHEY and CDR2 SMNVEV (reference sequence). Deletions cut 6 bases from V and 6 bases from J, with 13 bases between. The CDR3 nucleotides are TGTGCCAGCAGCCCCGGCCTGAAGGATACGCAGTATTTT. Protein sequence: CASSPGLKDTQYF.